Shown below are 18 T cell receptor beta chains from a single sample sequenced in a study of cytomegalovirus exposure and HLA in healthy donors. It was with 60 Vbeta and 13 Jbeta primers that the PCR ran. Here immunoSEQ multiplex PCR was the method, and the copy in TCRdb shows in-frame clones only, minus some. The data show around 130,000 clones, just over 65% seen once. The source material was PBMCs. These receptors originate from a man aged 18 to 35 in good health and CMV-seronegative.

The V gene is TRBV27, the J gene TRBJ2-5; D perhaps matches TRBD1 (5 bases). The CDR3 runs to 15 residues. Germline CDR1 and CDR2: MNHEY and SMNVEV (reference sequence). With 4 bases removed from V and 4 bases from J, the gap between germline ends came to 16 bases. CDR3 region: CASSSAGYPGETQYF. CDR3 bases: TGTGCCAGCAGTTCTGCAGGGTATCCTGGAGAGACCCAGTACTTC.

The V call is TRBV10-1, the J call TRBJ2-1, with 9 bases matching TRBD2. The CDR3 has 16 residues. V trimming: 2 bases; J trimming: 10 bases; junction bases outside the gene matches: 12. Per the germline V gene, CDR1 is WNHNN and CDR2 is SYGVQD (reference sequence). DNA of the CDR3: TGCGCCAGCAGTGAGAGGGTGGCGGGAGGGCCCGGGGAGCAGTTCTTC. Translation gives CASSERVAGGPGEQFF.

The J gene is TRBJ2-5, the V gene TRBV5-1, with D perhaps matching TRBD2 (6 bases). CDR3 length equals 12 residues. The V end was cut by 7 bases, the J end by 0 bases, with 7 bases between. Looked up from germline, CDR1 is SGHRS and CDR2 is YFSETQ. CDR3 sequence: CASRDYQETQYF. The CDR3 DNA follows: TGCGCCAGCCGGGACTACCAAGAGACCCAGTACTTC.

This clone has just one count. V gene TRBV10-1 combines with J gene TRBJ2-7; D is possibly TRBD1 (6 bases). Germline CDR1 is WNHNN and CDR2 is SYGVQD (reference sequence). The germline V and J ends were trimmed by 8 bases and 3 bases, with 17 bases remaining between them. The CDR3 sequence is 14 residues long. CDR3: CASWPGHEFYEQYF. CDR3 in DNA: TGCGCCAGCTGGCCGGGACACGAATTCTACGAGCAGTACTTC.

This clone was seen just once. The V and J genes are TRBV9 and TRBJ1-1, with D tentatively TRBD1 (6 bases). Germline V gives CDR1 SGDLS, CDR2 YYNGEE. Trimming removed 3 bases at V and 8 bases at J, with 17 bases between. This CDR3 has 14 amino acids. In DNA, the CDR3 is TGTGCCAGCAGCGCCCTAGGGGGGGCAGGGGAAGCTTTCTTT. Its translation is CASSALGGAGEAFF. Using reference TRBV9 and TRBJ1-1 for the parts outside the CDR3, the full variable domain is DSGVTQTPKHLITATGQRVTLRCSPRSGDLSVYWYQQSLDQGLQFLIQYYNGEERAKGNILERFSAQQFPDLHSELNLSSLELGDSALYFCASSALGGAGEAFFGQGTRLTVV.

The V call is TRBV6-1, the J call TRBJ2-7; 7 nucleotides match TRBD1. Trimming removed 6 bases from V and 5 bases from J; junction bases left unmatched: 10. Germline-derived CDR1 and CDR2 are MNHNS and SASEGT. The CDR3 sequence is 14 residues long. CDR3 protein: CASRGQIMSHEQYF. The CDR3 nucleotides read TGTGCCAGCAGGGGACAGATTATGAGCCACGAGCAGTACTTC.

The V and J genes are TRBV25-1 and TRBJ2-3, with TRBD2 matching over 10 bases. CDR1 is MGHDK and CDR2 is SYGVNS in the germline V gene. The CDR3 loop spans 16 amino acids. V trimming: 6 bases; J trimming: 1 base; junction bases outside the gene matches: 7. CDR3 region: CASSLWTSGRTDTQYF. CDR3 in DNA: TGTGCCAGCAGCCTCTGGACTAGCGGACGCACAGATACGCAGTATTTT.

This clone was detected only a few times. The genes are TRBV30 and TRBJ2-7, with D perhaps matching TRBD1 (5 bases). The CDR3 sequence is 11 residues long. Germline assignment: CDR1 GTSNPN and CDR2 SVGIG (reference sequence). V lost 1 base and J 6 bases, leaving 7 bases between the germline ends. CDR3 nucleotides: TGTGCCTGGAGTGGTAGGGGCGAGCAGTACTTC. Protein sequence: CAWSGRGEQYF. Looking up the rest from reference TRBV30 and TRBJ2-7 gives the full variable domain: SQTIHQWPATLVQPVGSPLSLECTVEGTSNPNLYWYRQAAGRGLQLLFYSVGIGQISSEVPQNLSASRPQDRQFILSSKKLLLSDSGFYLCAWSGRGEQYFGPGTRLTVT.

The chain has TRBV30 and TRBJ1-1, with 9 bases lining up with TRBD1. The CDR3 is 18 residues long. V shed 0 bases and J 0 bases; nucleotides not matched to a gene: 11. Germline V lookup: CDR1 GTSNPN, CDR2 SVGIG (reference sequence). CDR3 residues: CAWSVRVGTGTVNTEAFF. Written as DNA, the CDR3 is TGTGCCTGGAGTGTACGAGTTGGGACAGGGACGGTGAACACTGAAGCTTTCTTT.

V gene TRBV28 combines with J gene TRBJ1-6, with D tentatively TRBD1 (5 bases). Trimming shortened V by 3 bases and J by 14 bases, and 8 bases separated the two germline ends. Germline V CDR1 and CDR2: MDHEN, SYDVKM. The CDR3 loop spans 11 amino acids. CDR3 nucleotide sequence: TGTGCCAGCAGTTTGGGGGGGGCCCTCCACTTT. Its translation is CASSLGGALHF. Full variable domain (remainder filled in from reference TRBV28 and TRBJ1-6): DVKVTQSSRYLVKRTGEKVFLECVQDMDHENMFWYRQDPGLGLRLIYFSYDVKMKEKGDIPEGYSVSREKKERFSLILESASTNQTSMYLCASSLGGALHFGNGTRLTVT.

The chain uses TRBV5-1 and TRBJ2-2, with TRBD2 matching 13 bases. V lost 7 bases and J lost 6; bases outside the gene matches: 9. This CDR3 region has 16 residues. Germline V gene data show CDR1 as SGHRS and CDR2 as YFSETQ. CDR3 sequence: CASPPKLAGGPGELFF. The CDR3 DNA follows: TGCGCCAGCCCGCCCAAACTAGCGGGGGGGCCCGGGGAGCTGTTTTTT.

The CDR3: CASSLAASGRDNEQFF. In DNA form, the CDR3 reads TGTGCCAGCAGCTTAGCCGCTAGCGGGAGGGACAATGAGCAGTTCTTC. The chain employs TRBV7-9 and TRBJ2-1, with 12 bases aligning to TRBD2. CDR1 is SEHNR, CDR2 FQNEAQ, per germline (reference sequence). V was clipped by 0 bases and J by 5 bases; unmatched bases: 2. CDR3 length: 16 amino acids.

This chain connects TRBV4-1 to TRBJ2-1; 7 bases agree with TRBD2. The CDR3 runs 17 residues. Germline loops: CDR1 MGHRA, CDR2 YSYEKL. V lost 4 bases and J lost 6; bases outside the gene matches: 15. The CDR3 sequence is CASSPFGSGVSANEQFF. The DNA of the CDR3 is TGCGCCAGCAGCCCCTTTGGCAGCGGGGTATCGGCCAATGAGCAGTTCTTC.

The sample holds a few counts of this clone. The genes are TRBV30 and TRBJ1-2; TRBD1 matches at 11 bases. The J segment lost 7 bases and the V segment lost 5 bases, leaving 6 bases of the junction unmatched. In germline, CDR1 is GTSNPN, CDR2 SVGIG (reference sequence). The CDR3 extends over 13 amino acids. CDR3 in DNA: TGTGCCTGGGCCGGACAGGGGGCAGGTGGCTACACCTTC. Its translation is CAWAGQGAGGYTF. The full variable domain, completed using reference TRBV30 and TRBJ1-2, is SQTIHQWPATLVQPVGSPLSLECTVEGTSNPNLYWYRQAAGRGLQLLFYSVGIGQISSEVPQNLSASRPQDRQFILSSKKLLLSDSGFYLCAWAGQGAGGYTFGSGTRLTVV.

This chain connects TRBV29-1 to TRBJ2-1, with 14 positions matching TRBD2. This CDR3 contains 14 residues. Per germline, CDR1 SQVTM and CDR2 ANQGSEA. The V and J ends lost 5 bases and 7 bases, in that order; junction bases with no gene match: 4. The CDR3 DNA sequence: TGCAGCGTTCTGACTAGCGGGAGGGATAATGAGCAGTTCTTC. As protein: CSVLTSGRDNEQFF.

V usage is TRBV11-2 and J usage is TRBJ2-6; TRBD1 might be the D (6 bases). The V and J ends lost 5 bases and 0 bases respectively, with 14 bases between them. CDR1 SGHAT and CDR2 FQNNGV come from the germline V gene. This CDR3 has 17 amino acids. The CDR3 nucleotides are TGTGCCAGCAGCCCCGAGACAGGCACCTCTGGGGCCAACGTCCTGACTTTC. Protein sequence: CASSPETGTSGANVLTF. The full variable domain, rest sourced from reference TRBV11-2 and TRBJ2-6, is EAGVAQSPRYKIIEKRQSVAFWCNPISGHATLYWYQQILGQGPKLLIQFQNNGVVDDSQLPKDRFSAERLKGVDSTLKIQPAKLEDSAVYLCASSPETGTSGANVLTFGAGSRLTVL.

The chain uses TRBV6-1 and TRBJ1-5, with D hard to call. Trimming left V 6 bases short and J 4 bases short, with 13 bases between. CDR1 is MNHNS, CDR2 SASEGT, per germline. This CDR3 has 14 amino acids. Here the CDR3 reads CASRNPGINQPQHF. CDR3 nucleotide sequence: TGTGCCAGCAGGAACCCCGGGATAAATCAGCCCCAGCATTTT.

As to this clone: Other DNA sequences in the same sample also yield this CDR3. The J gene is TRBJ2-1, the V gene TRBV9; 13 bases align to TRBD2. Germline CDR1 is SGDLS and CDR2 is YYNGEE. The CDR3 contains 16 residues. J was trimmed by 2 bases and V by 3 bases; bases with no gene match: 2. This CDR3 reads CASSGGTSGTYNEQFF. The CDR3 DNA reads TGTGCCAGCAGCGGTGGGACTAGCGGGACCTACAATGAGCAGTTCTTC.